Listed below are T cell receptor beta chains from one sample, sequenced in a study of T cell responses to AZD1222 COVID-19 vaccine. TCRdb's table, derived via immunoSEQ multiplex PCR, lists solely in-frame clones and lacks some. In the table there are under 150,000 clones, just over 90% of which are singletons. Sequenced material: peripheral blood, taken on day 0 of AZD1222 vaccination. These receptors all stem from an adult in good health. Both conserved end residues are part of each CDR3. The D gene is left open where the match is weak. Some rows mark clone size as missing; the rest say once, few, many or name a class of expanded clone.

d_call	clone_size	v_call	j_call	cdr3_aa	cdr3_nt
NA	NA	TRBV4-2	TRBJ2-3	CASSPTWASAGDTQYF	TGTGCCAGCAGCCCAACGTGGGCTAGTGCGGGAGATACGCAGTATTTT
TRBD2	NA	TRBV27	TRBJ2-7	CASGVAGGYEQYF	TGTGCCAGCGGAGTGGCGGGGGGATACGAGCAGTACTTC
TRBD2	NA	TRBV4-1	TRBJ2-7	CASSQEGLAEPHEQYF	TGCGCCAGCAGCCAAGAGGGGCTAGCGGAGCCCCACGAGCAGTACTTC
NA	NA	TRBV18	TRBJ2-1	CASSPDLDLPPGEQFF	TGTGCCAGCTCACCTGACCTGGACCTACCCCCCGGTGAGCAGTTCTTC
NA	NA	TRBV29-1	TRBJ2-7	CSAGKGYEQYF	TGCAGCGCTGGGAAGGGGTACGAGCAGTACTTC
NA	NA	TRBV7-2	TRBJ2-3	CASSLGGGGATDTQYF	TGTGCCAGCAGCTTAGGAGGAGGGGGGGCCACAGATACGCAGTATTTT
NA	once	TRBV30	TRBJ1-1	CACGLTGGAEAFF	TGTGCCTGTGGCTTGACAGGCGGGGCTGAAGCTTTCTTT
NA	once	TRBV7-9	TRBJ1-1	CASSYGRMNTEAFF	TGTGCCAGCAGCTACGGACGCATGAACACTGAAGCTTTCTTT
NA	NA	TRBV27	TRBJ2-2	CASSLATVTGELFF	TGTGCCAGCAGTTTAGCGACAGTCACCGGGGAGCTGTTTTTT
NA	NA	TRBV10-3	TRBJ1-1	CAISELGNTEAFF	TGTGCCATCAGTGAGTTAGGGAACACTGAAGCTTTCTTT
NA	NA	TRBV6-2/TRBV6-3	TRBJ1-5	CASTPGAGAQPQHF	TGTGCCAGCACCCCGGGGGCAGGGGCTCAGCCCCAGCATTTT
NA	once	TRBV5-1	TRBJ2-3	CASEFEGTDTQYF	TGCGCCAGCGAGTTCGAGGGCACAGATACGCAGTATTTT
NA	NA	TRBV18	TRBJ1-2	CASSTSRTETYGYTF	TGTGCCAGCTCCACCTCCCGGACCGAGACATATGGCTACACCTTC
TRBD1	NA	TRBV7-8	TRBJ1-2	CASSSSTDRVRGYTF	TGTGCCAGCAGCTCATCGACCGACAGGGTACGTGGCTACACCTTC
NA	many	TRBV29-1	TRBJ2-1	CSVEKGWEQFF	TGCAGCGTTGAAAAAGGTTGGGAGCAGTTCTTC
TRBD1	NA	TRBV6-5	TRBJ1-6	CASGYRGYNSPLHF	TGTGCCAGCGGATACAGGGGGTATAATTCACCCCTCCACTTT
TRBD2	NA	TRBV5-1	TRBJ2-3	CATNPSTSGGTGTQYF	TGCGCCACCAACCCGTCTACTAGCGGTGGCACAGGTACGCAGTATTTT
NA	once	TRBV18	TRBJ1-2	CASSPPVPGPYGYTF	TGTGCCAGCTCACCCCCTGTCCCGGGCCCCTATGGCTACACCTTC